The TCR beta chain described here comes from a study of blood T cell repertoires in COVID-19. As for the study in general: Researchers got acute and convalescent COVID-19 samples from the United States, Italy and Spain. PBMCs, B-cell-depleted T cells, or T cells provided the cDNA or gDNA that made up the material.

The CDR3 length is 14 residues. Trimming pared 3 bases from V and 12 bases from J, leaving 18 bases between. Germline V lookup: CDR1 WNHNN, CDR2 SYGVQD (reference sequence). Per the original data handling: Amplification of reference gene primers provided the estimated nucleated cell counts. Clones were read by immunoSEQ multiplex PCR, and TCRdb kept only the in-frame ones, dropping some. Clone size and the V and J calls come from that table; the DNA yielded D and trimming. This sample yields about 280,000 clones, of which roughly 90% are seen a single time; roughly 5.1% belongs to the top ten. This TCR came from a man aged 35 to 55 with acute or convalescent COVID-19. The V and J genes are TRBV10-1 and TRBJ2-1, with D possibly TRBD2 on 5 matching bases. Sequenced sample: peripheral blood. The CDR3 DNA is TGCGCCAGCAGTGAAAAGGGTGATCGGGATGGGCAGTTCTTC. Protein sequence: CASSEKGDRDGQFF.